A single sample gave rise to the 5 T cell receptor beta chains below, sequenced in a study of blood T cell repertoires in COVID-19. Clones were sequenced by immunoSEQ multiplex PCR, and TCRdb holds only the in-frame ones, with some missing. In the table there are roughly 160,000 clones, about 85% of which are singletons. Sequencing was carried out using PBMCs or T cells enriched from blood (not recorded which). Receptor source: a woman aged 40 to 50 with acute COVID-19.

The chain employs TRBV5-1 and TRBJ2-3; 8 bases are shared with TRBD2. The CDR3 runs 15 residues. V lost 1 base, J lost 2 bases, and 3 bases stayed unmatched. Germline V lookup: CDR1 SGHRS, CDR2 YFSETQ. The CDR3 loop is CASSLYGRATDTQYF. The DNA for the CDR3 is TGCGCCAGCAGCTTGTACGGGAGGGCCACAGATACGCAGTATTTT.

The V call is TRBV7-6, the J call TRBJ1-2; 9 nucleotides agree with TRBD1. V was pared by 5 bases and J by 7 bases, with 11 bases of the junction left unmatched. Per germline, CDR1 SGHVS and CDR2 FNYEAQ. This CDR3 is built from 15 residues. The CDR3: CASSPRGQGMSGYTF. CDR3 in DNA: TGTGCCAGCAGCCCTAGGGGACAGGGAATGAGTGGCTACACCTTC.

The V gene is TRBV11-3, the J gene TRBJ2-3; D is possibly TRBD2 (6 bases). CDR1 is SGHNT and CDR2 is YENEEA in the germline V gene. The CDR3 runs 17 residues. V gave up 0 bases and J gave up 7 bases, with 20 bases separating them. The CDR3 DNA reads as TGTGCCAGCAGCTTAGATCAATCGGGAGTGGGCTTAAATACGCAGTATTTT. It specifies CASSLDQSGVGLNTQYF.

The J gene is TRBJ2-7, the V gene TRBV24-1; 13 bases are a match to TRBD2. The CDR3 runs 20 residues. CDR1 and CDR2 from the germline V gene are KGHDR and SFDVKD. Losses at the gene ends were 3 bases for V and 0 bases for J; bases not matched to a gene: 13. CDR3 in amino acids: CATSDDPLAGGLSSSYEQYV. The CDR3, as DNA: TGTGCCACCAGTGATGACCCACTAGCGGGAGGGCTATCGAGCTCCTACGAGCAGTACGTC.

The rearrangement joins TRBV19 to TRBJ1-2; D gene ambiguous. V was pared by 4 bases and J by 8 bases, with 14 bases between. This CDR3 has 13 amino acids. The germline V gene has CDR1 LNHDA and CDR2 SQIVND (reference sequence). In DNA, the CDR3 is TGTGCCAGTAGTACGTATTCCATCGGGGGCTACACCTTC. Protein: CASSTYSIGGYTF.